The 32 T cell receptor beta chains in this list originate from one sample, sequenced in a study of T cell responses to AZD1222 COVID-19 vaccine (dated by TCRdb to the early 2020s). This specimen's time point label, per the study, means: baseline before first vaccination. Library preparation was by the immunoSEQ multiplex PCR assay. Not all clones reach the TCRdb copy of this immuneACCESS table, which keeps in-frame sequences only. Checked studies attribute under half of the gap to unresolved V genes and leave the rest unexplained. This sample lists 120,000 to 150,000 clones; 92% were detected once. The ten most abundant clones make up 3% to 3.5% of the sample. Here the sequenced sample was peripheral blood, taken on day 0 of AZD1222 vaccination. Every receptor here comes from an adult in good health.

This chain joins TRBV3-1 (or the pseudogene TRBV3-2) and TRBJ2-3; D not resolved. Trimming removed 0 bases at V and 2 bases at J, with 27 bases between. CDR1 is LGHDT, CDR2 YNNKEL, per germline (reference sequence). This CDR3 has 21 residues. Here the CDR3 DNA reads TGTGCCAGCAGCCAAGACCCCCTCCTAGTGGGTCCACTCCAACCCACAGATACGCAGTATTTT. Its translation: CASSQDPLLVGPLQPTDTQYF.

In this sample, this clone turned up once. CDR3 nucleotides: TGTGCCAGCAGCCCCGGACTAGCGGGCTCCTACGAGCAGTACTTC. It is translated as CASSPGLAGSYEQYF. The V and J genes are TRBV6-5 and TRBJ2-7; TRBD2 aligns across 11 bases. Trimming cost V 6 bases and J 0 bases; bases outside gene matches: 4. The CDR3 sequence is 15 residues long. Germline lookup yields CDR1 MNHEY and CDR2 SVGAGI.

The chain links TRBV19 to TRBJ1-2; D is perhaps TRBD1 (5 bases). The germline V gene encodes CDR1 LNHDA and CDR2 SQIVND (reference sequence). Trimming pared 5 bases from V and 2 bases from J, leaving 9 bases between. This CDR3 has 13 residues. The DNA for the CDR3 is TGTGCCAGTAGTCTGACAGTAAACTATGGCTACACCTTC. Amino acid sequence: CASSLTVNYGYTF.

This chain uses TRBV5-8 with TRBJ2-7, with TRBD2 matching 11 bases. Unmatched junction bases numbered 7, after V lost 2 bases and J lost 3 bases. Germline V gene lookup returns CDR1 SGHTS and CDR2 YDEGEE. The CDR3 sequence is 16 residues long. The CDR3 DNA sequence: TGTGCCAGCAGCTTAGAAGTAGCGGGAGGGGGCTACGAGCAGTACTTC. It yields the protein CASSLEVAGGGYEQYF.

V is TRBV7-2 and J is TRBJ1-2, with a possible D match to TRBD1 (5 bases). The CDR3 runs to 17 residues. V was trimmed by 1 base and J by 5 bases, leaving 20 bases between them. Germline assignment: CDR1 SGHTA and CDR2 FQGNSA. This chain's CDR3 is CASSLVGDGGGRYGYTF. The CDR3 coding sequence is TGTGCCAGCAGCTTAGTAGGGGATGGCGGGGGTCGATATGGCTACACCTTC.

The CDR3 loop reads CASSIGPSGPYNEQFF. CDR3 coding DNA: TGTGCCAGTAGTATAGGTCCCAGCGGGCCCTACAATGAGCAGTTCTTC. V usage is TRBV19 and J usage is TRBJ2-1, with D perhaps TRBD2 (6 bases). The CDR3 contains 16 residues. Per germline, CDR1 LNHDA and CDR2 SQIVND (reference sequence). Trimming removed 1 base from V and 2 bases from J, with 12 bases in between.

V usage is TRBV11-2 and J usage is TRBJ1-4, with D perhaps TRBD1 (5 bases). CDR3 length: 14 amino acids. The ends were cut back, 5 bases at V and 6 bases at J, with 13 bases in the middle. CDR1 is SGHAT and CDR2 is FQNNGV in the germline V gene. In DNA, the CDR3 is TGTGCCAGCAGCATAAAGCGGGGGGATGAAAAACTGTTTTTT. Residues: CASSIKRGDEKLFF.

The J gene is TRBJ1-5, the V gene TRBV19; D is uncertain. The CDR3 is 12 residues long. V gave up 3 bases and J gave up 5 bases, with 5 bases separating them. The germline V gene has CDR1 LNHDA and CDR2 SQIVND (reference sequence). Here the CDR3 reads CASSIWDQPQHF. Written as DNA, the CDR3 is TGTGCCAGTAGTATCTGGGATCAGCCCCAGCATTTT.

This clone was seen a single time. The chain carries TRBV30 and TRBJ2-2, with D tentatively TRBD1 or TRBD2 (5 bases each). The CDR3 is 14 amino acids. The V end lost 4 bases, the J end lost 0 bases, and 9 bases lay between the germline ends. Germline loops: CDR1 GTSNPN, CDR2 SVGIG (reference sequence). CDR3 sequence: CAWKGRTNTGELFF. In DNA form, the CDR3 reads TGTGCCTGGAAGGGACGGACGAACACCGGGGAGCTGTTTTTT.

This rearrangement joins TRBV5-5 to TRBJ2-2; a weak D match, TRBD1 (6 bases). CDR3 length equals 14 residues. Trimming took 4 bases from V and 3 from J, leaving 10 bases between them. CDR1 and CDR2 from the germline V gene are SGHKS and YYEKEE (reference sequence). The DNA for the CDR3 is TGTGCCAGCAGCCCCAGGGGCGACACCGGGGAGCTGTTTTTT. Translated: CASSPRGDTGELFF.

This clone was seen once. V is TRBV3-1 (or the pseudogene TRBV3-2) and J is TRBJ1-6; possible D gene TRBD1, 5 bases. This CDR3 is 16 amino acids long. Per germline, CDR1 LGHDT and CDR2 YNNKEL (reference sequence). Trimming pared 0 bases from V and 5 bases from J, leaving 11 bases between. The CDR3 DNA sequence: TGTGCCAGCAGCCAAGATCTAGGGGCAGATAATTCACCCCTCCACTTT. The encoded protein is CASSQDLGADNSPLHF.

This rearrangement joins TRBV5-1 to TRBJ2-1; D is perhaps TRBD2 (6 bases). The CDR3 is made up of 14 amino acids. V was clipped by 7 bases and J by 4 bases, with 15 bases between them. Germline CDR1 and CDR2: SGHRS and YFSETQ. This CDR3 reads CASFLGGVYNEQFF. The CDR3 DNA follows: TGCGCCAGCTTCCTCGGCGGGGTTTACAATGAGCAGTTCTTC.

V and J are TRBV7-6 and TRBJ1-1, with D unresolved. The CDR3 is 15 residues long. V lost 1 base to trimming and J lost 2 bases, with 11 bases between them. Germline lookup yields CDR1 SGHVS and CDR2 FNYEAQ. The CDR3 nucleotides read TGTGCCAGCAGCTTAGTAGTGGATCCAAACACTGAAGCTTTCTTT. It codes for CASSLVVDPNTEAFF.

The V call is TRBV19, the J call TRBJ1-4, with TRBD1 matching 7 bases. The V and J ends lost 4 bases and 14 bases, in that order; junction bases with no gene match: 4. CDR3 size: 11 residues. The germline gives CDR1 LNHDA, CDR2 SQIVND (reference sequence). CDR3 residues: CASSRGQWLFF. Here the CDR3 DNA reads TGTGCCAGTAGTAGGGGACAGTGGCTGTTTTTT.

J is TRBJ2-5 and V is TRBV12-3 or TRBV12-4; D uncertain. This CDR3 has 11 residues. Trimming removed 10 bases at V and 5 bases at J, with 11 bases between. The CDR3 loop is CATLYGETQYF. The CDR3 DNA reads as TGTGCCACCCTCTATGGCGAGACCCAGTACTTC.

V and J are TRBV28 and TRBJ2-1; D call uncertain. Germline-derived CDR1 and CDR2 are MDHEN and SYDVKM. Trimming pared 5 bases from V and 5 bases from J, leaving 25 bases between. The length of the CDR3 is 18 residues. CDR3 residues: CASSPFRNLAQIDNEQFF. Written as DNA, the CDR3 is TGTGCCAGCAGTCCTTTCCGAAACTTAGCCCAAATTGACAATGAGCAGTTCTTC.

V gene TRBV13 combines with J gene TRBJ1-1; D is possibly TRBD1 (6 bases). V lost 6 bases and J lost 2, with 10 bases in between. The CDR3 has 13 amino acids. Germline CDR1 PRHDT, CDR2 FYEKMQ (reference sequence). CDR3 amino acids: CASSHRENTEAFF. The CDR3 nucleotides are TGTGCCAGCAGTCACAGGGAAAACACTGAAGCTTTCTTT.

In this sample, this clone turned up once. The chain combines TRBV27 with TRBJ1-1; 7 bases align to TRBD1. The CDR3 spans 13 residues. The trim removed 6 bases at V and 7 bases at J, leaving 8 bases unmatched. Germline-derived CDR1 and CDR2 are MNHEY and SMNVEV (reference sequence). The CDR3 spells CASSPGQQIEAFF. For the CDR3, the DNA is TGTGCCAGCAGCCCGGGACAGCAGATTGAAGCTTTCTTT.

The rearrangement links TRBV5-1 to TRBJ2-1; 9 nucleotides align to TRBD1. The germline gives CDR1 SGHRS, CDR2 YFSETQ. The V gene end was trimmed by 7 bases and the J gene end by 3 bases; junction bases not matched to a gene: 8. This CDR3 is built from 15 residues. The CDR3, as DNA: TGCGCCAGCCGCCTGGGACAGGGTTTCTACAATGAGCAGTTCTTC. Protein: CASRLGQGFYNEQFF.

V usage is TRBV14 and J usage is TRBJ1-1, with a tentative D call TRBD1 (5 bases). This CDR3 is 14 amino acids long. Trimming left V 3 bases short and J 11 bases short, with 19 bases between. CDR1 is SGHDN and CDR2 is FVKESK in the germline V gene. The CDR3 DNA is TGTGCCAGCAGCCAGAGTGACAGAAGCGGTTGGGCTTTCTTT. Translation: CASSQSDRSGWAFF.

The sample holds a few counts of this clone. The genes are TRBV6-5 and TRBJ2-1; D gene ambiguous. Trimming took off 6 bases at V and 0 bases at J, with 12 bases between the two ends. The germline V gene encodes CDR1 MNHEY and CDR2 SVGAGI. The CDR3 extends over 15 amino acids. Here the CDR3 DNA reads TGTGCCAGCAGAGGGCTTAGAAGCTCCTACAATGAGCAGTTCTTC. Protein: CASRGLRSSYNEQFF.

The rearrangement uses TRBV10-1 and TRBJ2-1; 11 nucleotides line up with TRBD2. The CDR3 is made up of 18 amino acids. From germline, CDR1 is WNHNN and CDR2 SYGVQD (reference sequence). J lost 0 bases, V lost 6 bases, and 10 bases had no gene match. The CDR3 nucleotides are TGCGCCAGCAGCGTCACTAGCGGGAGACCCTGCTCCTACAATGAGCAGTTCTTC. The encoded protein is CASSVTSGRPCSYNEQFF.

The rearrangement joins TRBV7-9 to TRBJ2-1, with 9 bases fitting TRBD1. The CDR3 totals 15 residues. The V segment lost 5 bases and the J segment 4 bases; nucleotides outside the gene matches: 6. Germline-derived CDR1 and CDR2 are SEHNR and FQNEAQ (reference sequence). The CDR3 DNA reads as TGTGCCAGCAGCCTATTGGGACAGGGTTACAATGAGCAGTTCTTC. This encodes CASSLLGQGYNEQFF.

This chain uses TRBV14 with TRBJ1-2; D is possibly TRBD1 (5 bases). CDR3 length: 17 amino acids. V lost 0 bases, J lost 2 bases, and 16 bases lay in between. Germline V lookup: CDR1 SGHDN, CDR2 FVKESK. CDR3 sequence reads: CASSQDVTGPLNYGYTF. In DNA, the CDR3 is TGTGCCAGCAGCCAAGATGTAACGGGACCTTTGAACTATGGCTACACCTTC.

The V and J genes are TRBV6-2 or TRBV6-3 and TRBJ2-2, with D tentatively TRBD2 (5 bases). Trimming left V 5 bases short and J 6 bases short, with 10 bases between. Germline CDR1 and CDR2: MNHEY and SVGEGT. This CDR3 has 13 amino acids. CDR3 in DNA: TGTGCCAGCAGTCGCAACGGGGCCGGGGAGCTGTTTTTT. This sequence encodes CASSRNGAGELFF.

V and J are TRBV7-7 and TRBJ1-2; 7 bases map to TRBD1. V shed 5 bases, J shed 3 bases, and the junction held 15 bases outside the gene matches. CDR1 SSHAT and CDR2 FNYEAQ come from the germline V gene (reference sequence). The CDR3 consists of 17 residues. In DNA, the CDR3 is TGTGCCAGCAGCCGAGACAGGGCCCAAGACCCCCACTATGGCTACACCTTC. It translates to CASSRDRAQDPHYGYTF.

This chain joins TRBV10-3 and TRBJ2-1, with 7 bases that match TRBD1. The trim removed 6 bases at V and 10 bases at J, leaving 6 bases unmatched. The germline CDR1 and CDR2 sequences are ENHRY and SYGVKD. The CDR3 is 12 amino acids. CDR3 DNA: TGTGCCATCAGCAGACAGGGCATCGAGCAGTTCTTC. As protein: CAISRQGIEQFF.

This chain connects TRBV19 to TRBJ1-4; no definite D call. The CDR3 is 16 amino acids. V lost 4 bases to trimming and J lost 5 bases, with 17 bases between them. CDR1 is LNHDA, CDR2 SQIVND, per germline (reference sequence). CDR3 bases: TGTGCCAGTAGTACCCCCGGACGGAGTCAAAATGAAAAACTGTTTTTT. Translated, it gives CASSTPGRSQNEKLFF. Full variable domain (remainder filled in from reference TRBV19 and TRBJ1-4): DGGITQSPKYLFRKEGQNVTLSCEQNLNHDAMYWYRQDPGQGLRLIYYSQIVNDFQKGDIAEGYSVSREKKESFPLTVTSAQKNPTAFYLCASSTPGRSQNEKLFFGSGTQLSVL.

As to this clone: An end of the junction does not agree with germline; a read error may underlie this. The CDR3 DNA reads as TGTGCCAGCAGTTTGGACGGGGTCTACAATGAGCAGTTCTTC. It encodes CASSLDGVYNEQFF. The chain uses TRBV5-4 and TRBJ2-1, with a weak D call TRBD2 (5 bases). The length of the CDR3 is 14 residues. CDR1 and CDR2 from the germline V gene are SGHNT and YYREEE (reference sequence).

The chain has TRBV5-1 and TRBJ1-1, with 12 bases aligning to TRBD1. The trim removed 0 bases at V and 4 bases at J, leaving 7 bases unmatched. The CDR3 consists of 17 residues. The germline V gene encodes CDR1 SGHRS and CDR2 YFSETQ. The CDR3 DNA follows: TGCGCCAGCAGCTTGGAGGGACAGGGGGCTAGGGGCACTGAAGCTTTCTTT. Protein sequence: CASSLEGQGARGTEAFF.

This clone was counted a few times. This chain connects TRBV10-3 to TRBJ1-5, with D uncertain. Germline-derived CDR1 and CDR2 are ENHRY and SYGVKD. The length of the CDR3 is 13 residues. V shed 5 bases and J shed 0 bases, with 5 bases lying between them. The CDR3 region is CAISKDSNQPQHF. The CDR3 DNA follows: TGTGCCATCAGTAAGGATAGCAATCAGCCCCAGCATTTT.

In this sample, this clone turned up once. The rearrangement links TRBV6-2 or TRBV6-3 to TRBJ2-3; tentatively, D is TRBD1 (5 bases). Germline assignment: CDR1 MNHEY and CDR2 SVGEGT. The V gene lost 3 bases and the J gene lost 0 bases, with 19 bases spanning the gap. The CDR3 extends over 18 amino acids. The CDR3, as DNA: TGTGCCAGCAGTTATTTTGCTGGCAGACAGTGGAGCACAGATACGCAGTATTTT. Translating it yields CASSYFAGRQWSTDTQYF.